A selection of T cell receptor beta chains follows, all from one sample in a study of cytomegalovirus exposure and HLA in healthy donors. The assay was immunoSEQ multiplex PCR, and TCRdb's table has in-frame clones only and misses some. This table holds roughly 100,000 clones, about 80% found once. Material: PBMCs. The receptors derive from a man aged 25 to 40 in good health and CMV-seronegative. Each CDR3 is given with its conserved first and last residue. The order of the fields is J gene, clone size, V gene, D gene, CDR3 DNA, CDR3 protein. D genes are given only for firm matches. Some rows mark clone size as missing; the rest say once, few, many or name a class of expanded clone.

TRBJ2-7,-,TRBV5-4,TRBD2,TGTGCCAGCAGCTCCTCTACTAGCGGGAGGGCGGAGCAGTACTTC,CASSSSTSGRAEQYF
TRBJ1-2,-,TRBV28,-,TGTGCCAGCAGTTTAGGTGCGGGTCGATATGGCTACACCTTC,CASSLGAGRYGYTF
TRBJ1-2,few,TRBV4-3,TRBD1,TGCGCCAGCAGCATCCGGACAGGGATTGGTGGCTACACCTTC,CASSIRTGIGGYTF
TRBJ2-5,-,TRBV7-9,TRBD1,TGTGCCAGCAGCGATAGCCCGGACAGGGTTCGCGAGACCCAGTACTTC,CASSDSPDRVRETQYF
TRBJ2-3,-,TRBV28,-,TGTGCCAGCAGTTCACCGGACATCACAGATACGCAGTATTTT,CASSSPDITDTQYF
TRBJ1-1,-,TRBV4-1,-,TGCGCCAGCAGCCAGAACAGGAGAGGAGCTTTCTTT,CASSQNRRGAFF
TRBJ2-5,-,TRBV9,-,TGTGCCAGCAGCGGCAGGGACTCCGGAGAGACCCAGTACTTC,CASSGRDSGETQYF
TRBJ1-6,-,TRBV7-8,TRBD1,TGTGCCAGCGGGCCTGGGACAGGGAATTCACCCCTCCACTTT,CASGPGTGNSPLHF
TRBJ2-3,-,TRBV2,TRBD2,TGTGCCAGCAGGGGACTAGCGGGAGGAAGGACAGATACGCAGTATTTT,CASRGLAGGRTDTQYF
TRBJ2-3,-,TRBV5-1,-,TGCGCCAGCAGCGGGGCGGCTGGAGCTAGCACAGATACGCAGTATTTT,CASSGAAGASTDTQYF
TRBJ1-4,-,TRBV28,-,TGTGCCAGCAGTTTCCCCGGGGTAGCAACTAATGAAAAACTGTTTTTT,CASSFPGVATNEKLFF
TRBJ1-2,-,TRBV6-6,-,TGTGCCAGCAGTTACGGGCCTTATGGCTACACCTTC,CASSYGPYGYTF
TRBJ2-7,-,TRBV11-2,TRBD2,TGTGCCAGCAGCTTAGAGGGAGGGCGAAACGAGCAGTACTTC,CASSLEGGRNEQYF
TRBJ2-7,once,TRBV7-7,-,TGTGCCAGCAGCTTTGTACGAGACACCTACGAGCAGTACTTC,CASSFVRDTYEQYF
TRBJ1-5,few,TRBV10-3,-,TGTGCCATTAGAAGAGATAGCAATCAGCCCCAGCATTTT,CAIRRDSNQPQHF
TRBJ2-6,-,TRBV9,-,TGTGCCAGCAGCGCTTACTCTGGGGCCAACGTCCTGACTTTC,CASSAYSGANVLTF
TRBJ2-7,-,TRBV30,TRBD1,TGTGCCTGGAGTAACGATTATCCGAGGGGGACAGGGAACGAGCAGTACTTC,CAWSNDYPRGTGNEQYF
TRBJ2-3,-,TRBV5-6,TRBD2,TGTGCCAGCAGCTCCGGGGCGGGGGGGAGCACAGATACGCAGTATTTT,CASSSGAGGSTDTQYF
TRBJ2-7,-,TRBV7-2,TRBD2,TGTGCCAGCAGCCCGAGAGGGACTAGCGGGGGCTACGAGCAGTACTTC,CASSPRGTSGGYEQYF
TRBJ2-3,few,TRBV4-1,-,TGCGCCAGCAGTCTCACAGGGAGAGGGGCAGATACGCAGTATTTT,CASSLTGRGADTQYF
TRBJ2-5,few,TRBV5-1,-,TGCGCCAGCAGCTTGGGAGTGAGAGGAGAGACCCAGTACTTC,CASSLGVRGETQYF
TRBJ2-7,-,TRBV4-2,TRBD2,TGTGCCAGCAGCCACGGGACTAGCGACGAGCAGTACTTC,CASSHGTSDEQYF
TRBJ2-4,-,TRBV4-1,TRBD1,TGCGCCAGCAGCCAAGGACAGGGTAGGACCAAAAACATTCAGTACTTC,CASSQGQGRTKNIQYF
TRBJ2-5,-,TRBV4-1,TRBD1,TGCGCCAGCAGCCACCGACAGGGGATGGAGACCCAGTACTTC,CASSHRQGMETQYF
TRBJ1-3,-,TRBV7-9,TRBD1,TGTGCCAGCAGCCGCACAGGGGGCTCTGGAAACACCATATATTTT,CASSRTGGSGNTIYF
TRBJ1-5,-,TRBV30,-,TGTGCCTGGAGTCAAGTCGGACGGGGAAATCAGCCCCAGCATTTT,CAWSQVGRGNQPQHF
TRBJ2-7,-,TRBV27,TRBD1,TGTGCCAGCAGTTTCCTAGGACAGGGGTCCTACGAGCAGTACTTC,CASSFLGQGSYEQYF
TRBJ2-6,-,TRBV6-6,-,TGTGCCAGCAGTTTACCGAGCTCTGGGGCCAACGTCCTGATTTTC,CASSLPSSGANVLIF
TRBJ1-1,-,TRBV27,TRBD1,TGTGCCAGCAGTCAAGGACAGGGCACTGAAGCTTTCTTT,CASSQGQGTEAFF
TRBJ2-7,-,TRBV29-1,TRBD1,TGCAGCGTCGGACGTACCGGGACAGGGGGCACCGACGAGCAGTACTTC,CSVGRTGTGGTDEQYF
TRBJ2-1,-,TRBV27,-,TGTGCCAGCAGTTTCGAGTTTGGGGGGTACAATGAGCAGTTCTTC,CASSFEFGGYNEQFF
TRBJ1-1,-,TRBV7-9,-,TGTGCCAGCAGCCCGTCGACAGTTTCTAACACTGAAGCTTTCTTT,CASSPSTVSNTEAFF
TRBJ2-7,-,TRBV6-5,-,TGTGCCAGCAGTTACAATCCGAGTGGTTCCTACGAGCAGTACTTC,CASSYNPSGSYEQYF
TRBJ1-4,-,TRBV5-1,-,TGCGCCAGCAGCTTGGCGGCTAATGAAAAACTGTTTTTT,CASSLAANEKLFF
TRBJ2-3,-,TRBV11-2,-,TGTGCCAGCAGCTTGAGGTTATCAGATACGCAGTATTTT,CASSLRLSDTQYF
TRBJ2-1,once,TRBV28,TRBD2,TGTGCCAGCAGTCCGGCCAGCGGGAGGAACTACAATGAGCAGTTCTTC,CASSPASGRNYNEQFF
TRBJ2-7,few,TRBV19,-,TGTGCCAGTAGTATCTCTGGCGCCCGAGGTAACGAGCAGTACTTC,CASSISGARGNEQYF
TRBJ2-7,-,TRBV2,-,TGTGCCAGCAGTGAAATCATCAGAACCTACGAGCAGTACTTC,CASSEIIRTYEQYF
TRBJ1-5,-,TRBV4-2,TRBD1,TGTGCCAGCAGCCGAACTTCCACAGGGGGGAATCAGCCCCAGCATTTT,CASSRTSTGGNQPQHF
TRBJ2-7,-,TRBV18,TRBD2,TGTGCCAGCTCCCCCGGACTAGCTGGCTCCTACGAGCAGTACTTC,CASSPGLAGSYEQYF
TRBJ2-7,-,TRBV6-5,-,TGTGCCAGCAGTTTCAACAGGGAGCAGTACTTC,CASSFNREQYF
TRBJ2-1,once,TRBV19,TRBD1,TGTGCCAGTAGTAGAGGACAGGGATATGAGCAGTTCTTC,CASSRGQGYEQFF
TRBJ2-5,-,TRBV7-9,-,TGTGCCAGCAGCTTACCGGGGAATAGAGAGACCCAGTACTTC,CASSLPGNRETQYF
TRBJ1-2,-,TRBV27,-,TGTGCCAGCAGTACCCCAGGGGACGGCTACACCTTC,CASSTPGDGYTF
TRBJ2-3,-,TRBV30,TRBD2,TGTGCCTGGAGCGGACTAGCGGGGGGTACAGATACGCAGTATTTT,CAWSGLAGGTDTQYF
TRBJ1-5,-,TRBV6-5,-,TGTGCCAGCAGGCTTACGGAGAGATGGCCCCAGCATTTT,CASRLTERWPQHF
TRBJ2-1,-,TRBV9,-,TGTGCCAGCGGCCGAAGCTCCTACAATGAGCAGTTCTTC,CASGRSSYNEQFF
TRBJ2-3,-,TRBV10-3,-,TGTGCCATAGGTAACGGGGACTCGTATACGCAGTATTTT,CAIGNGDSYTQYF
TRBJ2-7,-,TRBV5-1,TRBD1,TGCGCCAGCAGCCCGAGAGGGACAGGGGGCGACGAGCAGTACTTC,CASSPRGTGGDEQYF
TRBJ2-2,-,TRBV7-9,TRBD2,TGTGCCACCAACAAATTTCGACTAGCGGGGGGAAACACCGGGGAGCTGTTTTTT,CATNKFRLAGGNTGELFF
TRBJ1-5,-,TRBV5-6,TRBD1,TGTGCCAGCAGCCACCAGGGGGCATGGCAGCCCCAGCATTTT,CASSHQGAWQPQHF